This T cell receptor (beta chain) was sequenced for a study of metastatic and nonmetastatic thyroid tumors. In the original analysis: What underpinned the distant-metastasis classifier for papillary thyroid cancer was the set of CDR3 differences across clinicopathological groups. Using MiXCR, TCRdb reanalyzed the PCR reads. The authors' filters were not applied to this entry. This table holds about 40,000 clones, around 16% found once. There were no patients who had received any treatment before thyroid surgery. This clone appeared many times. The CDR3 covers 12 residues. V lost 7 bases and J 4 bases, leaving 8 bases between the germline ends.

The material sequenced was blood. This chain joins TRBV12-3 or TRBV12-4 and TRBJ2-1; D is uncertain. The TCR was taken from a female donor with papillary thyroid cancer or a benign thyroid nodule (not recorded which). Some clones in this sample may be carry-over from other donors' samples. The CDR3 DNA reads TGTGCCAGCACCCTGGGGTACAATGAGCAGTTCTTC. Translated, it gives CASTLGYNEQFF.